This is a list of T cell receptor beta chains from one sample in a study of CD8+ T cells in alopecia areata. TCRdb's copy holds only in-frame clones and misses some; the assay was immunoSEQ multiplex PCR. The sample has about 210,000 clones, 50% to 75% seen once. The input for sequencing was CD4+ T cells sorted from blood, taken at week 4, from a patient treated with tofacitinib. The receptors come from a human donor with alopecia areata. The CDR3 runs from the conserved cysteine through the conserved F or W. A D gene is named only where the DNA matches it firmly. The listing skips clone size in some rows; elsewhere it reads once, few, many or a size class.

CASSPLAGGRGSYNEQFF	TGTGCCAGCAGCCCTCTAGCGGGGGGAAGAGGCTCCTACAATGAGCAGTTCTTC	TRBJ2-1	TRBV2	TRBD2	-
CASYRGNQDEQYF	TGCGCCAGCTACAGGGGGAATCAAGACGAGCAGTACTTC	TRBJ2-7	TRBV5-1	TRBD1	-
CAWSVFRGELFF	TGTGCCTGGAGTGTATTTCGAGGGGAGCTGTTTTTT	TRBJ2-2	TRBV30	-	once
CSAGDRENEQFF	TGCAGCGCGGGGGACAGGGAGAATGAGCAGTTCTTC	TRBJ2-1	TRBV29-1	TRBD1	-
CASSLEGWEWTDTQYF	TGCGCCAGCAGCTTGGAGGGATGGGAGTGGACAGATACGCAGTATTTT	TRBJ2-3	TRBV5-1	-	-
CASGVTANTGELFF	TGTGCTAGTGGTGTGACAGCGAACACCGGGGAGCTGTTTTTT	TRBJ2-2	TRBV12-5	-	-
CASSLLADRYNEQFF	TGTGCCAGCAGCCTACTAGCGGATCGCTACAATGAGCAGTTCTTC	TRBJ2-1	TRBV11-2	TRBD2	few
CASTSPGAGGYTF	TGTGCCAGCACCTCCCCTGGGGCCGGCGGCTACACCTTC	TRBJ1-2	TRBV7-2	-	few
CASSFGQQETQYF	TGTGCCAGCAGCTTCGGACAACAAGAGACCCAGTACTTC	TRBJ2-5	TRBV5-6	-	-
CSVARGRGDTQYF	TGCAGCGTTGCACGGGGGCGAGGGGATACGCAGTATTTT	TRBJ2-3	TRBV29-1	-	-
CASSLSFHNSPLHF	TGTGCCAGCAGTTTGTCCTTCCATAATTCACCCCTCCACTTT	TRBJ1-6	TRBV27	-	few
CASSLQTQSPLHF	TGTGCCAGCAGTCTTCAGACCCAGTCACCCCTCCACTTT	TRBJ1-6	TRBV6-5	-	once
CASSQGMGRTARAEQYF	TGCGCCAGCAGCCAAGGGATGGGACGGACCGCGCGAGCCGAGCAGTACTTC	TRBJ2-7	TRBV4-3	-	-
CASRRQGSYEQYF	TGTGCCAGCAGACGACAGGGAAGCTACGAGCAGTACTTC	TRBJ2-7	TRBV11-3	TRBD1	-
CASSPQGGTGGSYNEQFF	TGTGCCAGCAGCCCCCAGGGAGGGACAGGGGGATCGTACAATGAGCAGTTCTTC	TRBJ2-1	TRBV5-6	TRBD1	-
CSVATRDREYGYTF	TGCAGCGTTGCGACCCGGGACAGGGAGTATGGCTACACCTTC	TRBJ1-2	TRBV29-1	TRBD1	-
CASSARDYSDEQYF	TGTGCCAGCAGCGCCCGGGACTATTCAGACGAGCAGTACTTC	TRBJ2-7	TRBV9	TRBD2	-
CASSVGDTYTDTQYF	TGTGCCAGCAGCGTTGGGGACACCTACACAGATACGCAGTATTTT	TRBJ2-3	TRBV9	-	-
CASSVGVTENTEAFF	TGTGCCAGCAGCGTAGGGGTGACAGAAAACACTGAAGCTTTCTTT	TRBJ1-1	TRBV9	-	-
CASSLNNAGKGNEQFF	TGTGCCAGCAGTTTAAATAATGCGGGGAAGGGGAATGAGCAGTTCTTC	TRBJ2-1	TRBV27	-	-